The following is a T cell receptor (beta chain) sequence with its context. As yet, its antigen is unknown. This sample stems from a study of neurological immune-mediated disorders. Unsorted libraries were generated from 2 million PBMCs held at -80 degrees C. Study-wide results and caveats: HTLV-1-associated myelopathy had the most TCR clonal expansion, while multiple sclerosis had the least, a level that fell below healthy controls.

The CDR3 runs to 18 residues. Germline lookup yields CDR1 MGHRA and CDR2 YSYEKL. Between the trimmed V and J ends, which lost 0 bases and 1 base, there was a span of 16 bases. TCRdb independently ran MiXCR on the 5' RACE reads; one entry per CDR3 protein. This sample yields approximately 29,000 distinct CDR3 sequences, of which more than 10% are seen a single time; 6% to 8% belongs to the top ten. Sequencing used PBMCs. The V call is TRBV4-1, the J call TRBJ2-1, with D tentatively TRBD2 (6 bases). This receptor was obtained from a man between 60 and 75 years old in good health. The DNA of the CDR3 is TGCGCCAGCAGCCAAGAATTTTCATCGGGGGTTTCCTACAATGAGCAGTTCTTC. Translated: CASSQEFSSGVSYNEQFF.